Here is one TCR beta chain with its context. The data were produced by immunoSEQ multiplex PCR, yet TCRdb's version contains in-frame clones alone and is incomplete. The table has more than 550,000 clones, about 90% seen once. The entry originates in a study of shared T cell receptors in the human thymus. The CDR3 length is 13 residues. CDR1 is LNHDA, CDR2 SQIVND, per germline (reference sequence). The trim removed 3 bases at V and 5 bases at J, leaving 3 bases unmatched. The same data also went into a second study, on human thymus T cells.

Material: thymocytes. The chain carries TRBV19 and TRBJ2-7; 8 positions agree with TRBD1. The sequence came from a boy younger than two with a congenital heart defect. The DNA for the CDR3 is TGTGCCAGTAGTATGATGGACAGGGACGAGCAGTACTTC. Protein: CASSMMDRDEQYF. The complete variable domain, with remaining parts taken from reference TRBV19 and TRBJ2-7, reads DGGITQSPKYLFRKEGQNVTLSCEQNLNHDAMYWYRQDPGQGLRLIYYSQIVNDFQKGDIAEGYSVSREKKESFPLTVTSAQKNPTAFYLCASSMMDRDEQYFGPGTRLTVT.